This is a list of T cell receptor beta chains from one sample in a study of T cells after yellow fever vaccination. TCRdb independently ran MiXCR on the 5' RACE reads; one entry per CDR3 protein. The table lists 35,000 to 55,000 distinct CDR3 sequences, roughly 6.4% of them singletons. Specimen: CD8+ T cells not binding an NS4B(214-222) dextramer, sorted from PBMCs, collected 45 days after the yellow fever booster vaccination. These receptors were obtained from a man aged 30 to 39 who received the YFV17D yellow fever vaccine. Both conserved end residues are part of each CDR3. The order of the fields is V gene, D gene, clone size, J gene, CDR3 protein. D genes are given only for firm matches. The size of a clone is reported for some rows only, either as once, few or many, or as a class for expanded clones.

V gene: TRBV6-5
D gene: -
clone size: many
J gene: TRBJ2-5
CDR3 protein: CASSYSTYQETQYF

V gene: TRBV19
D gene: -
clone size: -
J gene: TRBJ2-4
CDR3 protein: CASSIIHGSYPDGQYF

V gene: TRBV7-9
D gene: -
clone size: -
J gene: TRBJ1-2
CDR3 protein: CASSDPEFGNYGYTF

V gene: TRBV5-4
D gene: -
clone size: few
J gene: TRBJ2-1
CDR3 protein: CASSPEDTHNEQFF

V gene: TRBV4-3
D gene: -
clone size: -
J gene: TRBJ1-4
CDR3 protein: CASSQDGSAYNEKLFF

V gene: TRBV6-5
D gene: TRBD2
clone size: many
J gene: TRBJ2-7
CDR3 protein: CASSLLRGLAVYEQYF

V gene: TRBV20-1
D gene: TRBD2
clone size: many
J gene: TRBJ2-5
CDR3 protein: CSANPLILAGEETQYF

V gene: TRBV6-6
D gene: -
clone size: few
J gene: TRBJ2-3
CDR3 protein: CASSYLVTTPDYTDTQYF

V gene: TRBV10-3
D gene: -
clone size: many
J gene: TRBJ1-2
CDR3 protein: CAITSGVEDGYTF

V gene: TRBV6-2/TRBV6-3
D gene: TRBD2
clone size: many
J gene: TRBJ2-1
CDR3 protein: CASNSAGANNEQFF

V gene: TRBV5-1
D gene: -
clone size: many
J gene: TRBJ2-2
CDR3 protein: CASSLEEGFVYGELFF

V gene: TRBV4-3
D gene: -
clone size: few
J gene: TRBJ2-3
CDR3 protein: CASSQRGEHTQYF

V gene: TRBV28
D gene: -
clone size: many
J gene: TRBJ2-3
CDR3 protein: CASSSLAPSTDTQYF

V gene: TRBV11-2
D gene: -
clone size: medium-sized
J gene: TRBJ2-3
CDR3 protein: CASSLGAVADTQYF

V gene: TRBV9
D gene: -
clone size: -
J gene: TRBJ1-4
CDR3 protein: CASSGGPTNEKLFF

V gene: TRBV29-1
D gene: -
clone size: many
J gene: TRBJ2-7
CDR3 protein: CSVEHGAGYEQYF

V gene: TRBV4-3
D gene: -
clone size: many
J gene: TRBJ2-2
CDR3 protein: CASSQGSNTGELFF

V gene: TRBV6-2/TRBV6-3
D gene: -
clone size: many
J gene: TRBJ2-7
CDR3 protein: CASSYSWLTEPYEQYF

V gene: TRBV5-1
D gene: TRBD2
clone size: many
J gene: TRBJ2-1
CDR3 protein: CASSLEASGITYNEQFF

V gene: TRBV7-6
D gene: TRBD1
clone size: many
J gene: TRBJ2-3
CDR3 protein: CASSLEDRVGTDTQYF

V gene: TRBV27
D gene: -
clone size: many
J gene: TRBJ1-5
CDR3 protein: CASSLGTGPNQPQHF

V gene: TRBV28
D gene: -
clone size: many
J gene: TRBJ2-3
CDR3 protein: CASGLTGDTDTQYF

V gene: TRBV5-1
D gene: -
clone size: many
J gene: TRBJ1-3
CDR3 protein: CASSSDPGYSGNTIYF

V gene: TRBV28
D gene: -
clone size: -
J gene: TRBJ2-5
CDR3 protein: CASSPQSLWWETQYF